A selection of T cell receptor beta chains follows, all from one sample in a study of blood T cells in healthy people across ages. TCRdb redid the calling of the 5' RACE reads with MiXCR, one entry per CDR3 protein. The sample lists some 1.5 million distinct CDR3 sequences; less than 45% were seen once. Sequences were obtained from blood. The receptors here all came from a woman aged 18-29 years in good health. Both conserved end residues are part of each CDR3. A D gene is named only where the DNA matches it firmly. The listing skips clone size in some rows; elsewhere it reads once, few, many or a size class.

TRBJ1-4 | NA | TRBV5-1 | NA | TGCGCCAGCAGCCTTGGACCTATTACTAATGAAAAACTGTTTTTT | CASSLGPITNEKLFF
TRBJ2-2 | NA | TRBV4-3 | TRBD2 | TGCGCCAGCAGCCAAGGGGAGGGGCTTATGACCGGGGAGCTGTTTTTT | CASSQGEGLMTGELFF
TRBJ2-5 | NA | TRBV9 | NA | TGTGCCAGCAGCGTACACCCCACGGGGGCACTGAAGACCCAGTACTTC | CASSVHPTGALKTQYF
TRBJ1-5 | NA | TRBV6-6 | NA | TGTGCCAGCAGTAAATACGGGACAATGGAACAGCCCCAGCATTTT | CASSKYGTMEQPQHF
TRBJ1-1 | NA | TRBV20-1 | NA | TGCAGTGCTAGATCGGGGGGCAAAGGGAACACTGAAGCTTTCTTT | CSARSGGKGNTEAFF
TRBJ2-1 | NA | TRBV11-1 | NA | TGTGCCAGCAGCGTCACAGCTCAAGAGACCCAGTTCTTC | CASSVTAQETQFF
TRBJ2-1 | few | TRBV29-1 | TRBD2 | TGCAGCGTTGAAGATGGTAGACTAGCGGGAGCCGATGAGCAGTTCTTC | CSVEDGRLAGADEQFF
TRBJ1-2 | few | TRBV12-3/TRBV12-4 | TRBD1 | TGTGCCAGCAGCTTGGACAGGGGTCGTGGCTACACCTTC | CASSLDRGRGYTF
TRBJ1-1 | NA | TRBV6-1 | NA | TGTGCCAGCAGTGACGGGGCTGCGAACACTGAAGCTTTCTTT | CASSDGAANTEAFF
TRBJ2-1 | NA | TRBV14 | NA | TGTGCCAGCGGCCAAGATTTGGGGGCCATCTACAATGAGCAGTTCTTC | CASGQDLGAIYNEQFF
TRBJ1-6 | NA | TRBV7-2 | NA | TGTGCCAGCAGCTTAGTGAGGGGGGAAAATTCACCCCTCCACTTT | CASSLVRGENSPLHF
TRBJ1-2 | NA | TRBV12-3/TRBV12-4 | TRBD1 | TGTGCCAGCAGGGACACAGGGGGCTACTATGGCTACACCTTC | CASRDTGGYYGYTF
TRBJ1-5 | NA | TRBV4-2 | NA | TGTGCCAGCAGCCCGGTTGGGGTTCAGCCCCAGCATTTT | CASSPVGVQPQHF
TRBJ2-2 | NA | TRBV24-1 | TRBD1 | TGTGCCACCAGTCGGACAGGGCTAAACACCGGGGAGCTGTTTTTT | CATSRTGLNTGELFF
TRBJ2-7 | few | TRBV24-1 | NA | TGTGCCACCAGTGATGGCAAAGGGGGAACCTACGAGCAGTACTTC | CATSDGKGGTYEQYF
TRBJ1-5 | NA | TRBV12-5 | TRBD1 | TGTGCTAGTGGTTTGGTACTCAGGGGGCGCAGCGAGCCCCAGCATTTT | CASGLVLRGRSEPQHF
TRBJ1-2 | NA | TRBV7-2 | TRBD1 | TGTGCCAGCAGTCTCACCCAGGGGGGGTGGGTTAACTATGGCTACACCTTC | CASSLTQGGWVNYGYTF
TRBJ1-5 | NA | TRBV4-1 | NA | TGCGCCAGCAGCGACTTCCAGAAGGGGAGCGATCAGCCCCAGCATTTT | CASSDFQKGSDQPQHF
TRBJ1-5 | NA | TRBV30 | NA | TGTGCCTGGAGTGTAGGGTTGCCGAGCAATCAGCCCCAGCATTTT | CAWSVGLPSNQPQHF
TRBJ2-1 | many | TRBV2 | TRBD1 | TGTGCCAGCCGGGACAGGGGCGATGAGCAGTTCTTC | CASRDRGDEQFF
TRBJ2-7 | once | TRBV14 | NA | TGTGCCAGCAGCTCCCTCTTTCATGAGCAGTACTTC | CASSSLFHEQYF
TRBJ1-4 | NA | TRBV2 | NA | TGTGCCAGCAGAGGCCAGCTTTTAGAAAAACTGTTTTTT | CASRGQLLEKLFF